The T cell receptor (beta chain) described here comes from a study of patients and donors after allogeneic stem cell transplantation. This clonotype was detected many times. The ends were cut back, 2 bases at V and 4 bases at J, with 2 bases in the middle. CDR1 is MNHEY and CDR2 is SVGAGI in the germline V gene. The CDR3 is 11 amino acids. TCRdb redid the calling of the RT-PCR reads with MiXCR, one entry per CDR3 protein. The data contain about 960,000 distinct CDR3 sequences, over 15% of them seen just once; the ten biggest clones take up roughly 6%. This sequence originates from a human donor who was either an allogeneic HSCT recipient or a stem cell or donor lymphocyte infusion donor (not recorded which). It is not recorded whose cells these are; they may come from a transplant donor. The material sequenced was blood, either unsorted or a sorted T cell fraction (not recorded which). J is TRBJ1-1 and V is TRBV6-5; D is unclear. CDR3: CASSYLTEAFF. CDR3 bases: TGTGCCAGCAGTTACCTCACTGAAGCTTTCTTT.